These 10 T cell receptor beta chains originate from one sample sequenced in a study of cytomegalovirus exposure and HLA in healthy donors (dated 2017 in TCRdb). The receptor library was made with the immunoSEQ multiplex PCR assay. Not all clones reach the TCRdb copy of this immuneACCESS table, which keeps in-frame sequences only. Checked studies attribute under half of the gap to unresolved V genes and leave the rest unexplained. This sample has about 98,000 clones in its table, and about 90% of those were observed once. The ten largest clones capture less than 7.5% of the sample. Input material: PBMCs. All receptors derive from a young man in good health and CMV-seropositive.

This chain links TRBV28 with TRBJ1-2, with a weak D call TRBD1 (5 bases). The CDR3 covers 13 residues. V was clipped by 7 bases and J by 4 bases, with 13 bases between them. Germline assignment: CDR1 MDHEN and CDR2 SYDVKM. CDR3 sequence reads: CASTRGGGYGYTF. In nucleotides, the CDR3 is TGTGCCAGCACCCGTGGGGGGGGCTATGGCTACACCTTC.

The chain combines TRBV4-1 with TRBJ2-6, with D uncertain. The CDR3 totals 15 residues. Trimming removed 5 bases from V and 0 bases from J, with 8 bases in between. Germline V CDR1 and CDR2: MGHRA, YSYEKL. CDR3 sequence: CASSGSPSGANVLTF. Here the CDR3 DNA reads TGCGCCAGCAGCGGCAGTCCCTCTGGGGCCAACGTCCTGACTTTC.

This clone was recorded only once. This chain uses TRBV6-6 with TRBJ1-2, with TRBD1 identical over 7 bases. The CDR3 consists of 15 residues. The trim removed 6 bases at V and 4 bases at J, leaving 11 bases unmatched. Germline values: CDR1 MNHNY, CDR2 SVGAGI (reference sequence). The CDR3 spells CASSSGGGWGYGYTF. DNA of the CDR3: TGTGCCAGCAGCTCCGGAGGGGGCTGGGGCTATGGCTACACCTTC.

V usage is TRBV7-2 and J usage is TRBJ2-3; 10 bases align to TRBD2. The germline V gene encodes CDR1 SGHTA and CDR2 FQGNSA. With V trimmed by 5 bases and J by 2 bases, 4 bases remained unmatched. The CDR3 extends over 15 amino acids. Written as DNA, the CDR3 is TGTGCCAGCAGCCCCACTAGCGGGGTCACAGATACGCAGTATTTT. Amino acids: CASSPTSGVTDTQYF.

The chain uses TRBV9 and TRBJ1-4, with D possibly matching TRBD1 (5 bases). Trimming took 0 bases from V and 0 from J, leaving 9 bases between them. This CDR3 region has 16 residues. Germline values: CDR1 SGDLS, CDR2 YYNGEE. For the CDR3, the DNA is TGTGCCAGCAGCGTAGCGTCGGGGGCAACTAATGAAAAACTGTTTTTT. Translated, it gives CASSVASGATNEKLFF.

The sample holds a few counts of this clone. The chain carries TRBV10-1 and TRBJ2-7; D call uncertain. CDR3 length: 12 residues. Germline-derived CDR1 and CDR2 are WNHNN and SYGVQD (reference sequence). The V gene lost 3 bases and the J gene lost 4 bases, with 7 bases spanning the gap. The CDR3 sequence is CASSDSEYEQYF. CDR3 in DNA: TGCGCCAGCAGTGATTCGGAGTACGAGCAGTACTTC.

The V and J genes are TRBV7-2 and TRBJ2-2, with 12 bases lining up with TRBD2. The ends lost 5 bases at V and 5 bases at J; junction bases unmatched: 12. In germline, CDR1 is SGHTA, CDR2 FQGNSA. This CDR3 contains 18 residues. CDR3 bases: TGTGCCAGCAGCCGAGGAGCTAGCGGGGGGGCCTGGACCGGGGAGCTGTTTTTT. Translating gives CASSRGASGGAWTGELFF.

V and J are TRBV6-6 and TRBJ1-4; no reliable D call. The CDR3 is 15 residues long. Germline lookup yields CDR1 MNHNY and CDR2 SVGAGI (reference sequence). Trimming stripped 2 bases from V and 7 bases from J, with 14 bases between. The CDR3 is CASSYERGGGEKLFF. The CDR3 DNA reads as TGTGCCAGCAGTTACGAGCGGGGTGGAGGTGAAAAACTGTTTTTT.

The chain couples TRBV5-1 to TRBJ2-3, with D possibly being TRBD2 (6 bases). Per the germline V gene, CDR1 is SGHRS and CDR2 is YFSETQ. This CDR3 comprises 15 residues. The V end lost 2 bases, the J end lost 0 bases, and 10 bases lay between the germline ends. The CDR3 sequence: CASSFGGPSTDTQYF. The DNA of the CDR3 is TGCGCCAGCAGCTTCGGAGGGCCTAGCACAGATACGCAGTATTTT.

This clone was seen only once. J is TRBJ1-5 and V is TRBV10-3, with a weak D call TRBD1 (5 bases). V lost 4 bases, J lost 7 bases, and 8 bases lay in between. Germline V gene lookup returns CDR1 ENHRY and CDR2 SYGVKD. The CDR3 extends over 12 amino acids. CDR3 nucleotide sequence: TGTGCCATCAGTGCGGGGGACCAGCCCCAGCATTTT. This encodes CAISAGDQPQHF.